The 22 T cell receptor beta chains below come from one sample, sequenced in a study of blood T cells in healthy people across ages. The use of a sample-barcoded 5' primer and a J-beta primer mix characterized a second PCR of about 6 to 11 cycles. One entry per CDR3 protein results from TCRdb running MiXCR on the 5' RACE reads. The data hold about 1,500,000 distinct CDR3 sequences, with approximately 40% observed a single time. The sample comprised blood. Every receptor here comes from a woman between 18 and 30 years old in good health.

The chain recombines TRBV15 with TRBJ2-3; no clear D. The germline CDR1 and CDR2 sequences are LNHNV and YYDKDF (reference sequence). The CDR3 runs to 13 residues. V was shortened by 8 bases and J by 1 base, with 10 bases between the two germline ends. The CDR3 DNA is TGTGCCACCCTTTCGTTGGGCACAGATACGCAGTATTTT. Amino acids: CATLSLGTDTQYF.

The chain is built from TRBV10-3 and TRBJ2-7; 9 nucleotides line up with TRBD1. This CDR3 spans 16 amino acids. V lost 4 bases to trimming and J lost 7 bases; unmatched junction nucleotides: 14. CDR1 ENHRY and CDR2 SYGVKD come from the germline V gene. The CDR3 region is CAISASGQGAYNEQYF. The CDR3 DNA reads as TGTGCCATCAGTGCCTCGGGACAGGGAGCCTACAATGAGCAGTACTTC.

This clonotype is a singleton in its sample. The chain couples TRBV3-1 to TRBJ2-2; D tentatively reads TRBD1 or TRBD2 (6 bases each). The V gene's germline CDR1 is LGHDT and CDR2 YNNKEL (reference sequence). V was cut by 8 bases and J by 1 base, with 11 bases left in between. The CDR3 is 14 residues long. In nucleotides, the CDR3 is TGTGCCAGCCAAGGGGGGCTGAACACCGGGGAGCTGTTTTTT. This sequence encodes CASQGGLNTGELFF. The full variable domain, its missing parts supplied by reference TRBV3-1 and TRBJ2-2, is DTAVSQTPKYLVTQMGNDKSIKCEQNLGHDTMYWYKQDSKKFLKIMFSYNNKELIINETVPNRFSPKSPDKAHLNLHINSLELGDSAVYFCASQGGLNTGELFFGEGSRLTVL.

The chain combines TRBV30 with TRBJ2-5; D unresolved. The J call may be in error: the DNA end matches TRBJ2-7 better. This CDR3 contains 11 residues. Germline CDR1 GTSNPN, CDR2 SVGIG (reference sequence). As DNA, the CDR3 is TGTGCCTGGGGGGTTGCCTACGAGCAGTACTTC. This gives the protein CAWGVAYEQYF.

In its sample, this clonotype was seen a few times. This rearrangement joins TRBV28 to TRBJ2-3; D not certain. The length of the CDR3 is 16 residues. Per the germline V gene, CDR1 is MDHEN and CDR2 is SYDVKM. V lost 6 bases and J 0 bases, leaving 16 bases between the germline ends. Here the CDR3 DNA reads TGTGCCAGCAGCCCCCCTCTCCAGTATAGCACAGATACGCAGTATTTT. Translated: CASSPPLQYSTDTQYF.

This clonotype has at least ten counts. The V call is TRBV4-1, the J call TRBJ2-1, with D perhaps matching TRBD1 or TRBD2 (5 bases each). The V and J ends lost 6 bases and 0 bases respectively, with 18 bases between them. Per germline, CDR1 MGHRA and CDR2 YSYEKL. CDR3 length: 17 residues. DNA for the CDR3: TGCGCCAGCAGTCTGTCCAGGGAGCGCTACTCCTACAATGAGCAGTTCTTC. Encoded protein: CASSLSRERYSYNEQFF.

A note on this clonotype: One end of the junction fails to match germline, which may point to a read error. CDR3 sequence: CASSQDKRGETRYF. The CDR3 region has the DNA TGTGCCAGCAGCCAAGATAAGCGGGGGGAGACCCGGTACTTC. The chain recombines TRBV4-2 with TRBJ2-5; 9 nucleotides align to TRBD2. This CDR3 comprises 14 residues. Germline lookup yields CDR1 LGHNA and CDR2 YNFKEQ.

In the case of this clonotype: A junction boundary mismatches the germline segment, possibly from a read error. This chain uses TRBV7-8 with TRBJ1-2; no clear D gene. CDR1 and CDR2 from the germline V gene are SGHVS and FQNEAQ. This CDR3 has 14 residues. The CDR3: CASGLGQPNYGYTF. The CDR3 DNA sequence: TGTGCCAGCGGCTTAGGGCAGCCTAACTATGGCTACACCTTC.

This clonotype appeared a single time. The V gene is TRBV15, the J gene TRBJ1-1; D perhaps matches TRBD1 (5 bases). Germline V gene data show CDR1 as LNHNV and CDR2 as YYDKDF (reference sequence). Trimming shortened V by 5 bases and J by 0 bases, and 7 bases separated the two germline ends. The CDR3 length is 13 residues. The CDR3 DNA reads as TGTGCCACCAGCGGACACTTGAACACTGAAGCTTTCTTT. Amino acid sequence: CATSGHLNTEAFF.

This clonotype was observed once. This chain links TRBV7-9 with TRBJ2-2; D remains unclear. Germline loops: CDR1 SEHNR, CDR2 FQNEAQ (reference sequence). This CDR3 is 14 amino acids long. Deletions cut 4 bases from V and 5 bases from J, with 11 bases between. DNA of the CDR3: TGTGCCAGCAGCTCCACGCCTGGAACCGGGGAGCTGTTTTTT. Encoded protein: CASSSTPGTGELFF. Based on the CDR3 plus reference TRBV7-9 and TRBJ2-2, the full variable domain is DTGVSQNPRHKITKRGQNVTFRCDPISEHNRLYWYRQTLGQGPEFLTYFQNEAQLEKSRLLSDRFSAERPKGSFSTLEIQRTEQGDSAMYLCASSSTPGTGELFFGEGSRLTVL.

V usage is TRBV6-1 and J usage is TRBJ2-1, with 11 bases fitting TRBD2. J was trimmed by 4 bases and V by 2 bases; bases with no gene match: 7. This CDR3 spans 17 amino acids. The germline gives CDR1 MNHNS, CDR2 SASEGT. The CDR3 coding sequence is TGTGCCAGCAGTGAACCTCCTATAGCGGGGGGGTACAATGAGCAGTTCTTC. Translating gives CASSEPPIAGGYNEQFF.

This clonotype has more than one count but fewer than ten. The chain employs TRBV7-9 and TRBJ2-3; D perhaps matches TRBD1 (5 bases). The CDR3 has 11 amino acids. The germline CDR1 and CDR2 sequences are SEHNR and FQNEAQ (reference sequence). The V end was cut by 5 bases, the J end by 12 bases, with 12 bases between. This CDR3 reads CASSGGAFQYF. The CDR3 bases are TGTGCCAGCAGCGGTGGGGCGTTCCAGTATTTT.

V is TRBV7-8 and J is TRBJ2-1; maybe TRBD1 (5 bases). The germline gives CDR1 SGHVS, CDR2 FQNEAQ. The CDR3 consists of 14 residues. With 4 bases removed from V and 8 bases from J, the gap between germline ends came to 15 bases. In DNA form, the CDR3 reads TGTGCCAGCAGCTCCAGGGTAGGGGAAGATGAGCAGTTCTTC. Its protein product is CASSSRVGEDEQFF.

The gene calls are TRBV27 and TRBJ1-1; D gene ambiguous. Germline V gene data show CDR1 as MNHEY and CDR2 as SMNVEV (reference sequence). The CDR3 loop spans 13 amino acids. V dropped 5 bases and J dropped 6 bases, with 13 bases sitting between them. CDR3 coding DNA: TGTGCCAGCAGTCCAAACCACTTCGCTGAAGCTTTCTTT. Its translation: CASSPNHFAEAFF.

This clonotype was observed a few times. The J gene is TRBJ1-6, the V gene TRBV13; no clear D. Between the trimmed V and J ends, which lost 5 bases and 6 bases, there was a span of 20 bases. The germline V gene has CDR1 PRHDT and CDR2 FYEKMQ (reference sequence). CDR3 length equals 17 residues. The CDR3 DNA sequence: TGTGCCAGCAGCCTCAACCTCAATAACCGCTCTAATTCACCCCTCCACTTT. Its translation: CASSLNLNNRSNSPLHF. Variable domain in full (rest from reference TRBV13 and TRBJ1-6): AAGVIQSPRHLIKEKRETATLKCYPIPRHDTVYWYQQGPGQDPQFLISFYEKMQSDKGSIPDRFSAQQFSDYHSELNMSSLELGDSALYFCASSLNLNNRSNSPLHFGNGTRLTVT.

The chain links TRBV6-6 to TRBJ2-7; D unclear. V lost 4 bases to trimming and J lost 6 bases, with 19 bases between them. This CDR3 spans 15 amino acids. The germline V gene has CDR1 MNHNY and CDR2 SVGAGI (reference sequence). CDR3 amino acids: CASSSSVPAASEQYF. The CDR3 DNA reads TGTGCCAGCAGTTCGTCGGTGCCAGCTGCAAGCGAGCAGTACTTC.

This clonotype was picked up a small number of times. The CDR3 reads CASSSRTLSYGYTF. The CDR3 coding sequence is TGTGCCAGCAGCTCCAGGACCCTTTCCTATGGCTACACCTTC. J is TRBJ1-2 and V is TRBV7-2; D gene ambiguous. Germline loops: CDR1 SGHTA, CDR2 FQGNSA. The CDR3 is 14 residues long. V lost 4 bases and J 4 bases, leaving 13 bases between the germline ends.

The chain employs TRBV2 and TRBJ2-5; 10 bases line up with TRBD1. TRBJ2-7 matches the DNA end more closely, so the J call is doubtful. Germline loops: CDR1 SNHLY, CDR2 FYNNEI. CDR3 length: 15 amino acids. The CDR3 reads CASSDQTGGFDEQYF. CDR3 nucleotide sequence: TGTGCCAGCAGTGACCAGACAGGGGGCTTCGACGAGCAGTACTTC.

This chain joins TRBV3-1 and TRBJ2-5; 10 bases fit TRBD1. The J call may be wrong; the DNA end is better matched by TRBJ2-7. The CDR3 totals 14 residues. The germline V gene encodes CDR1 LGHDT and CDR2 YNNKEL (reference sequence). Here the CDR3 DNA reads TGTGCCAGCAGCCGACAGGGGGCGCCGGACGAGCAGTACTTC. The encoded protein is CASSRQGAPDEQYF.

The J gene is TRBJ2-2, the V gene TRBV20-1, with 9 bases fitting TRBD2. The CDR3 extends over 14 amino acids. Germline CDR1 DFQATT, CDR2 SNEGSKA (reference sequence). V dropped 2 bases and J dropped 7; count of bases not matched to a gene: 5. The CDR3 region is CSARLAGRYGELFF. The CDR3 nucleotides read TGCAGTGCTAGACTAGCGGGAAGGTACGGGGAGCTGTTTTTT.

The chain uses TRBV2 and TRBJ2-4; possible D gene TRBD1, 5 bases. The better agreement between TRBJ2-7 and the DNA end casts doubt on the J call. Germline V lookup: CDR1 SNHLY, CDR2 FYNNEI. This CDR3 comprises 18 residues. CDR3 region: CASSLNLLTALLIYEQYF. The CDR3 bases are TGTGCCAGCAGTCTGAATCTGCTGACAGCCCTTTTGATCTACGAGCAGTACTTC.

This clonotype came up once. J is TRBJ1-1 and V is TRBV3-1; the D is unclear. Germline CDR1 LGHDT, CDR2 YNNKEL (reference sequence). This CDR3 region has 14 residues. V was shortened by 4 bases and J by 3 bases, with 12 bases between the two germline ends. For the CDR3, the DNA is TGTGCCAGCAGCCGGATAGTTGGAGACACTGAAGCTTTCTTT. Amino acid sequence: CASSRIVGDTEAFF.